A single sample is the source of the 23 T cell receptor beta chains below, sequenced in a study of cytomegalovirus exposure and HLA in healthy donors. Primers for the PCR totalled 60 Vbeta and 13 Jbeta. Libraries were prepared by immunoSEQ multiplex PCR; TCRdb keeps only in-frame clonotypes and omits some of them. In the table there are more than 95,000 clones, around 75% of which are singletons. Sample: PBMCs. The receptors stem from a woman aged 18-35 years in good health and CMV-seronegative.

V is TRBV6-5 and J is TRBJ1-1; a weak D match, TRBD1 (6 bases). CDR1 is MNHEY and CDR2 is SVGAGI in the germline V gene. V shed 3 bases and J shed 5 bases, with 10 bases lying between them. The CDR3 is 13 amino acids. CDR3 sequence (DNA): TGTGCCAGCAGTTATCAGGGGCAGACTGAAGCTTTCTTT. As protein: CASSYQGQTEAFF.

The chain employs TRBV2 and TRBJ1-1; TRBD1 aligns across 11 bases. Trimming at V came to 3 bases and at J to 4 bases, leaving 4 bases not matched to a gene. Germline V CDR1 and CDR2: SNHLY, FYNNEI. The CDR3 totals 15 residues. The CDR3 nucleotides are TGTGCCAGCAGTGAGGACAGGGGGCGATTCACTGAAGCTTTCTTT. Translated: CASSEDRGRFTEAFF.

The chain combines TRBV5-1 with TRBJ1-4; D is unclear. This CDR3 is built from 12 residues. CDR1 SGHRS and CDR2 YFSETQ come from the germline V gene. Trimming pared 4 bases from V and 12 bases from J, leaving 13 bases between. This CDR3 reads CASSPDMIELFF. CDR3 DNA: TGCGCCAGCAGCCCTGACATGATCGAACTGTTTTTT.

This rearrangement joins TRBV5-5 to TRBJ1-6; TRBD1 might be the D (6 bases). Germline assignment: CDR1 SGHKS and CDR2 YYEKEE (reference sequence). V was clipped by 0 bases and J by 14 bases, with 12 bases between them. CDR3 length equals 13 residues. This CDR3 reads CASSLGSGDTLHF. The DNA of the CDR3 is TGTGCCAGCAGCTTGGGGTCAGGGGATACCCTCCACTTT.

The rearrangement uses TRBV30 and TRBJ1-5; D is undetermined. The CDR3 runs to 13 residues. V lost 7 bases and J lost 1, with 11 bases in between. Germline loops: CDR1 GTSNPN, CDR2 SVGIG (reference sequence). The CDR3 here is CALSPGSNQPQHF. CDR3 DNA: TGTGCCTTATCTCCGGGGAGCAATCAGCCCCAGCATTTT.

DNA for the CDR3: TGCGCCAGCAGCCCGGATCGGGGTGCGACTAATGAAAAACTGTTTTTT. Translated: CASSPDRGATNEKLFF. The V call is TRBV5-1, the J call TRBJ1-4; D is undetermined. The V end lost 4 bases, the J end lost 2 bases, and 15 bases lay between the germline ends. Germline V gene lookup returns CDR1 SGHRS and CDR2 YFSETQ. The CDR3 is 16 residues long.

This clone was found a few times. This chain uses TRBV20-1 with TRBJ2-5, with unresolved D. Germline CDR1 is DFQATT and CDR2 is SNEGSKA (reference sequence). The CDR3 is 10 residues long. Trimming cost V 2 bases and J 9 bases, with 7 bases left between them. CDR3 bases: TGCAGTGCTAGATCAACAGCCCAGTACTTC. Protein product: CSARSTAQYF.

V and J are TRBV5-6 and TRBJ1-3; TRBD1 agrees at 7 bases. In germline, CDR1 is SGHDT, CDR2 YYEEEE. V shed 5 bases and J 0 bases; nucleotides not matched to a gene: 8. This CDR3 region has 16 residues. CDR3 in DNA: TGTGCCAGCAGGACGTTGGGACAGAGCTCTGGAAACACCATATATTTT. The encoded protein is CASRTLGQSSGNTIYF.

This clone is categorized as medium-sized (0.01 to 0.1%). The rearrangement links TRBV7-8 to TRBJ1-6; weak D call: TRBD1 (6 bases). Germline V gives CDR1 SGHVS, CDR2 FQNEAQ. V gave up 5 bases and J gave up 0 bases, with 23 bases separating them. The CDR3 is made up of 20 amino acids. CDR3 region: CASSLDRDTTVSSYNSPLHF. In DNA form, the CDR3 reads TGTGCCAGCAGCCTGGATCGGGACACAACCGTGAGCTCCTATAATTCACCCCTCCACTTT. The whole variable domain, remainder taken from reference TRBV7-8 and TRBJ1-6, is GAGVSQSPRYKVAKRGQDVALRCDPISGHVSLFWYQQALGQGPEFLTYFQNEAQLDKSGLPSDRFFAERPEGSVSTLKIQRTQQEDSAVYLCASSLDRDTTVSSYNSPLHFGNGTRLTVT.

The chain links TRBV28 to TRBJ1-2; 7 bases are a match to TRBD1. The germline V gene has CDR1 MDHEN and CDR2 SYDVKM. The CDR3 is 17 residues long. V shed 7 bases, J shed 7 bases, and the junction held 21 bases outside the gene matches. This chain's CDR3 is CASISSDGTDYFGGYTF. CDR3 coding DNA: TGTGCCAGCATCTCTTCAGACGGGACAGACTACTTTGGTGGCTACACCTTC.

This clone was picked up many times. This rearrangement joins TRBV20-1 to TRBJ2-7; no definite D call. The V end was cut by 0 bases, the J end by 3 bases, with 3 bases between. Germline V gene data show CDR1 as DFQATT and CDR2 as SNEGSKA (reference sequence). CDR3 size: 11 residues. The CDR3 bases are TGCAGTGCTAGAGACAACTACGAGCAGTACTTC. Protein product: CSARDNYEQYF.

This rearrangement joins TRBV5-1 to TRBJ1-5, with a tentative D call TRBD1 (5 bases). The CDR3 totals 15 residues. The germline V gene encodes CDR1 SGHRS and CDR2 YFSETQ. Trimming shortened V by 1 base and J by 4 bases, and 12 bases separated the two germline ends. CDR3 protein: CASSLRQGSNQPQHF. The CDR3 DNA follows: TGCGCCAGCAGCTTGCGGCAGGGAAGTAATCAGCCCCAGCATTTT. Based on the CDR3 plus reference TRBV5-1 and TRBJ1-5, the full variable domain is KAGVTQTPRYLIKTRGQQVTLSCSPISGHRSVSWYQQTPGQGLQFLFEYFSETQRNKGNFPGRFSGRQFSNSRSEMNVSTLELGDSALYLCASSLRQGSNQPQHFGDGTRLSIL.

The chain carries TRBV5-1 and TRBJ1-2, with D maybe TRBD1 (5 bases). Trimming removed 0 bases at V and 8 bases at J, with 17 bases between. The CDR3 length is 15 residues. CDR1 SGHRS and CDR2 YFSETQ come from the germline V gene. The CDR3 region has the DNA TGCGCCAGCAGCTTGGTGGCAGGGCCAATCGAAGGCTACACCTTC. Its translation: CASSLVAGPIEGYTF.

V gene TRBV4-1 combines with J gene TRBJ1-5; 7 nucleotides line up with TRBD1. Germline assignment: CDR1 MGHRA and CDR2 YSYEKL. This CDR3 is 15 amino acids long. J gave up 7 bases and V 1 base, and 7 bases lay outside the gene matches. The CDR3 spells CASSQVRDRVQPQHF. CDR3 sequence (DNA): TGCGCCAGCAGCCAAGTTAGAGACAGGGTCCAGCCCCAGCATTTT.

This chain joins TRBV28 and TRBJ1-1; D is ambiguous. V lost 2 bases, J lost 0 bases, and 10 bases lay in between. This CDR3 is 15 amino acids long. Germline V gene sequence: CDR1 MDHEN, CDR2 SYDVKM. CDR3 loop: CASSLRGSLNTEAFF. DNA for the CDR3: TGTGCCAGCAGTTTACGAGGCAGCTTGAACACTGAAGCTTTCTTT. Full variable domain (rest looked up from reference TRBV28 and TRBJ1-1): DVKVTQSSRYLVKRTGEKVFLECVQDMDHENMFWYRQDPGLGLRLIYFSYDVKMKEKGDIPEGYSVSREKKERFSLILESASTNQTSMYLCASSLRGSLNTEAFFGQGTRLTVV.

Of note for this clone: Different DNA sequences within this sample yield the same CDR3. This chain joins TRBV6-1 and TRBJ1-5; D call uncertain. Germline V lookup: CDR1 MNHNS, CDR2 SASEGT. V was cut by 1 base and J by 7 bases, with 11 bases left in between. The CDR3 length is 14 residues. DNA for the CDR3: TGTGCCAGCAGTGAAGGCCGAGGGAACCAGCCCCAGCATTTT. It specifies CASSEGRGNQPQHF.

The V and J genes are TRBV19 and TRBJ2-7, with D possibly matching TRBD1 (6 bases). Trimming took off 4 bases at V and 0 bases at J, with 10 bases between the two ends. This CDR3 is built from 14 residues. Per germline, CDR1 LNHDA and CDR2 SQIVND (reference sequence). The CDR3 spells CASSNQGSSYEQYF. The CDR3 bases are TGTGCCAGTAGTAATCAGGGGAGCTCCTACGAGCAGTACTTC.

The genes are TRBV5-3 and TRBJ2-4, with 9 bases lining up with TRBD2. TRBV5-3 is identified as an open reading frame with a role that is uncertain. The CDR3 extends over 19 amino acids. The V segment lost 3 bases and the J segment 0 bases; nucleotides outside the gene matches: 13. The CDR3 spells CARSSRGAGGLLAKNIQYF. DNA for the CDR3: TGTGCCAGAAGCTCCCGAGGAGCGGGGGGCCTGTTAGCCAAAAACATTCAGTACTTC.

J is TRBJ2-5 and V is TRBV29-1; D uncertain. CDR3 length: 11 amino acids. CDR1 is SQVTM, CDR2 ANQGSEA, per germline. V lost 2 bases and J 2 bases, leaving 3 bases between the germline ends. CDR3 in DNA: TGCAGCGTTGAACCTCAAGAGACCCAGTACTTC. Its protein is CSVEPQETQYF.

This clone appeared a single time. The gene calls are TRBV7-8 and TRBJ2-2, with D possibly matching TRBD1 (6 bases). V lost 10 bases, J lost 3 bases, and 12 bases lay in between. CDR3 length: 13 amino acids. Germline V lookup: CDR1 SGHVS, CDR2 FQNEAQ. CDR3 residues: CANRVVDTGELFF. CDR3 sequence (DNA): TGTGCCAACAGGGTAGTCGACACCGGGGAGCTGTTTTTT.

The chain couples TRBV28 to TRBJ1-2, with a weak D call TRBD1 (5 bases). The CDR3 runs to 13 residues. The V gene's germline CDR1 is MDHEN and CDR2 SYDVKM. Trimming pared 3 bases from V and 2 bases from J, leaving 7 bases between. CDR3 DNA: TGTGCCAGCAGTTTGGGGCGGAACTATGGCTACACCTTC. Translation: CASSLGRNYGYTF.

This CDR3 is CASSRGDLATEAFF. CDR3 DNA sequence: TGTGCCAGCAGCCGCGGCGATTTGGCCACTGAAGCTTTCTTT. V and J are TRBV4-2 and TRBJ1-1; D gene uncertain. The CDR3 contains 14 residues. The V gene lost 4 bases and the J gene lost 4 bases, with 13 bases spanning the gap. Germline loops: CDR1 LGHNA, CDR2 YNFKEQ.

The chain joins TRBV4-1 to TRBJ1-5, with 7 bases aligning to TRBD1. V was pared by 4 bases and J by 5 bases, with 5 bases of the junction left unmatched. The length of the CDR3 is 14 residues. The germline V gene has CDR1 MGHRA and CDR2 YSYEKL. The CDR3 sequence: CASSPWDSYQPQHF. In nucleotides, the CDR3 is TGCGCCAGCAGCCCCTGGGACAGCTATCAGCCCCAGCATTTT.